The T cell receptor (beta chain) described here comes from a study of OX40 agonist ivuxolimab in advanced cancers. Describing the broader study: Ivuxolimab, which targeted the costimulatory receptor OX40 (CD134), was an agonistic, fully human IgG2 monoclonal antibody. Patients were allowed to have had prior anti-PD-1, anti-PD-L1 or anti-CTLA-4 therapy, and 40% of the dose-escalation patients had been treated with checkpoint inhibitors. The paper describes the monotherapy dose-escalation part (N of about 52 patients) of the phase I trial of ivuxolimab. In the dose-escalation cohort, 82.7% of patients were male, and the mean age was approximately 64 years, with a range of about 20 to 90. The point of sequencing TCRbeta in the periphery was to test whether ivuxolimab changed TCR sequence diversity and drove clonal T-cell expansion. Partial responses were achieved by three dose-escalation patients, of whom one had hepatocellular carcinoma and two had cutaneous melanoma. Among the 50 to 55 dose-escalation patients, 19 had hepatocellular carcinoma, around 15 melanoma, 9 renal cell carcinoma and 9 head and neck cancer. Intravenous ivuxolimab was administered to patients every 2 weeks at six dose levels: 0.01, 0.1, 0.3, 1.5, 3 and 10 mg/kg.

The CDR3 covers 14 residues, taking in both the cysteine and the phenylalanine. The DNA shown is the 42-base CDR3, in frame from base 1. Looking up the germline V gene yields CDR1 SGHNT and CDR2 YENEEA. Deletion took 5 bases off V and 5 bases off J, with a span of 16 bases between the germline ends. Study-wide conclusions, independent of this receptor: After ivuxolimab, expanded clones were on average more numerous among CD8+ T cells than among CD4+ T cells. The antigen specificity of the peripheral T cells that underwent clonal expansion was not determined. In partial responders in the 0.1-3.0 mg/kg groups, normalized peripheral clonal expansion was found to be among the lowest, especially among CD8+ T cells. At doses from 0.1 to 3.0 mg/kg, clonal expansion was seen in both CD4+ and CD8+ blood T cells between baseline and week 6. Low levels of normalized T-cell clonal expansion were also shown by some nonresponding patients.

This clone came up once. Its antigen is unknown. Per-base quality was not reported, and no clone a single base away is much larger than it. Patients with a history of autoimmune disease or receiving systemic immunosuppression were excluded from the trial. Peripheral blood for TCR sequencing was drawn from every dose cohort at baseline, at cycle 4 day 1 and at cycle 7 day 1. The samples were drawn from a first-in-human, open-label, multicenter phase I dose-escalation trial of ivuxolimab. Adults with locally advanced or metastatic melanoma, renal cell carcinoma, hepatocellular carcinoma or head and neck squamous cell carcinoma were enrolled in the trial. Before TCR sequencing, CD4+ T cells and CD8+ T cells were sorted from peripheral blood as separate populations. Genomic DNA was isolated from the sorted cells so that the TCRbeta CDR3 region could be sequenced. TCRbeta CDR3 regions were sequenced using the immunoSEQ Assay. TCRdb mirrors the immuneACCESS table, restricted to in-frame sequences. Some clones are absent from its copies; in checked studies, under half trace to an unresolved V gene, and the reason for the others is unknown. This sample comprises roughly 73,000 clones, roughly 90% of them detected only once. The biggest ten clones account for around 2.6% of the sample.

The sequences come from CD4+ or CD8+ T cells sorted from blood, collected in a trial of the OX40 agonist ivuxolimab. Recombination joined TRBV11-3 with TRBJ2-7; no D segment can be confidently identified. The TCR originated in an adult with an advanced solid tumor such as melanoma, head and neck, liver or kidney cancer. The CDR3 in this case is CASSPGSGRDEQYF. The DNA sequence is TGTGCCAGCAGCCCCGGCAGTGGACGAGACGAGCAGTACTTC.